This T cell receptor beta chain derives from a study of T cells in Graves' hyperthyroidism and ophthalmopathy (dated by TCRdb to between 2018 and 2020). With regard to the full study: Peripheral blood was collected at initial diagnosis, before any treatment. A discovery cohort of approximately 100 patients, roughly 45 with Graves' ophthalmopathy and 57 with stable Graves' hyperthyroidism, was used to find distinguishing TCR V-J signatures. Prospective prediction of ophthalmopathy was tested in an independent validation cohort consisting of 18 to 20 hyperthyroidism patients and around 16 patients who later progressed to ophthalmopathy. The 85 to 100 discovery patients were divided at random into training and test sets in a 7:3 ratio. Thyroid tissue and blood T-cell repertoires from six Graves' hyperthyroidism patients were also compared in the study. Once sampling was done, hyperthyroidism patients were given methimazole at a starting dose of 30 mg daily, whereas ophthalmopathy patients were given high-dose intravenous methylprednisolone. The paper describes TCR Vbeta CDR3 sequencing of around 130 peripheral blood samples, made up of roughly 45 ophthalmopathy patients, around 73 hyperthyroidism patients and some 17 progressor patients.

TCR beta CDR3 regions were amplified from RNA transcripts. For the first round of RT-PCR on the TCR CDR3, the HTBI primer set was used together with the Qiagen OneStep RT-PCR kit. The libraries were constructed in a second round of multiplex PCR and then size-selected and purified. Paired-end sequencing of the libraries was performed with 100 bp reads on an Illumina HiSeq2000. The paper's data handling went like this. Raw data were processed with SOAPnuke, discarding reads with adapters, uncalled bases, mean Phred below 15, or no exact constant-primer or identifier match. COPE v1.2.5 was used to merge high-quality paired reads, and clonotypes were defined as unique nucleotide sequences. MiTCR v1.1 was used to align clonotypes to the IMGT TRBV, TRBD and TRBJ reference segments. Analysis was restricted to V-J combinations with a frequency above 0.0001, which covered 98% to 99.2% of repertoires. A TCS score was defined as the ratio of F50 (clonal expansion) to E x V (chaos), with BLOSUM62-based TCRdist applied between CDR3 peptides within each V-J. Welch's t-statistics and random forest reduced some 510 V-J features to around 14, which were used in a naive Bayes classifier (R e1071). TCRdb redid the processing of the public reads, applying fastp at Q25 and MiXCR, and retained in-frame beta chains. Each CDR3 protein appears once, grouped with its most common genes and DNA. TCRdb's processing, not the authors' own work, is the source of the V and J calls. In all, the sample holds approximately 300,000 distinct CDR3 sequences, and about 17% of those were seen once. The ten largest clones represent approximately 60% of the sample.

In the ophthalmopathy patients, disease was moderately to severely active, with a Clinical Activity Score of 3 or more, a NOSPECS grade of 4 or more, and a duration of less than 3 months. The study excluded patients with uncontrolled infections, other autoimmune diseases, pregnancy or lactation. Clinical symptoms, serum thyroxine and TRAb, thyroid ultrasound, and orbital computed tomography formed the basis for the diagnoses. PBMCs were isolated from about 9.1 ml of fresh peripheral blood by Ficoll-Paque density gradient centrifugation. Total RNA was extracted using Trizol reagent, and RNA quality was assessed on an Agilent 2100 Bioanalyzer. In regard to this clonotype: Which antigen it targets is not known. Base-call qualities are not available, and no considerably larger clone is one nucleotide away.

The full study reports these points: In validation, progression to ophthalmopathy was predicted by the model with 70.59% sensitivity and roughly 72% specificity, a median of 6.5 months before onset. No statistical method was used to set the sample size in advance, and investigators knew the group allocation. In cross-validation, a model built on a 13 V-J signature told ophthalmopathy apart from stable hyperthyroidism with approximately 90% sensitivity and about 81% specificity, and in testing the same model reached 80%/75%. Blood samples also contained most of the expanded thyroid clonotypes (frequency above 0.001), which suggests that blood repertoires may reflect thyroid immune responses.

V is pruned by 1 base and J by 2 bases, leaving 3 bases of the junction without a gene match. Per the germline V gene, SGHTA is the CDR1 and FQGNSA is the CDR2. Counted from cysteine to phenylalanine, this CDR3 has 15 amino acids. CDR3 DNA is the only sequence kept; it has 45 bases, read in frame from the first base. This sequence originates from a woman aged 55-70 years with Graves' ophthalmopathy. Sequencing was done on a sample of blood. This sequence uses TRBV7-2 and TRBJ2-5; 8 central nucleotides agree with TRBD2. The CDR3 is CASSLGREAQETQYF. The DNA reads as follows: TGTGCCAGCAGCTTAGGGCGGGAGGCTCAAGAGACCCAGTACTTC.